This T cell receptor beta chain comes out of a study of T cell repertoires in urothelial bladder cancer. About the research overall: The roughly 12 resected lesions were three cT0, three cTa, three cT1 and three cT2 or greater. Study conclusions and caveats: Up to about 15% of carcinoma infiltrating lymphocytes belonged to one T-cell clone. Carcinoma specimens had median roughly 2.2% tumor infiltrating lymphocytes, benign about 12%.

Comment on this clone: Its antigen remains unknown.

Here immunoSEQ multiplex PCR was the method, and the copy in TCRdb shows in-frame clones only, minus some. This repertoire shows about 9,000 clones, 50% to 75% found once; its top ten account for less than 35%. Germline CDR1 reads MNHNS; CDR2 reads SASEGT. V shed 4 bases, J shed 5 bases, and the junction held 18 bases outside the gene matches. The CDR3 spans 20 residues. Sequencing used tumor-infiltrating cells from bladder cancer. The clonotype comes from a human donor with urothelial carcinoma. This chain uses TRBV6-1 with TRBJ1-6; 9 bases line up with TRBD1. CDR3 DNA sequence: TGTGCCAGCAGTGCTCCCCCGGGACAGGGCAGAGGAAGGGATAATTCACCCCTCCACTTT. Amino acid sequence: CASSAPPGQGRGRDNSPLHF.